This T cell receptor beta chain is drawn from a study of cytotoxic CD8 clonotypes in ibrutinib-treated CLL. Study-wide findings and caveats: T-cell clonality at baseline went above that of age-matched healthy donors and rose and fell with circulating CD8+ T-cell counts. Shared public clonotypes were rare, and on treatment they either got smaller or stayed the same.

Of note for this clone: Antigen: not known.

The data were produced by immunoSEQ multiplex PCR, yet TCRdb's version contains in-frame clones alone and is incomplete. The table shows approximately 35,000 clones, with about 64% occurring only once. This CDR3 is built from 12 residues. Germline CDR1 reads MGHRA; CDR2 reads YSYEKL. The ends lost 4 bases at V and 4 bases at J; junction bases unmatched: 1. Sequenced here: PBMCs, sampled at disease progression, from a patient treated with ibrutinib. This TCR was sampled from a human donor with chronic lymphocytic leukemia. The chain recombines TRBV4-1 with TRBJ2-7; 7 bases agree with TRBD1. Written as DNA, the CDR3 is TGCGCCAGCAGCCCGGACAGGTACGAGCAGTACTTC. Translated: CASSPDRYEQYF.